What follows are 9 T cell receptor beta chains derived from one specimen sequenced in a study of control samples from healthy donors and cancer patients. Method: immunoSEQ multiplex PCR; TCRdb's copy keeps in-frame clones and lacks some. This table holds about 170,000 clones, about nine tenths found once. Sequences were obtained from blood. The receptors shown here come from a woman in her twenties or thirties in good health.

V and J are TRBV4-1 and TRBJ1-4, with D possibly matching TRBD1 (6 bases). The CDR3 is 14 residues long. From germline, CDR1 is MGHRA and CDR2 YSYEKL. The ends were cut back, 3 bases at V and 4 bases at J, with 9 bases in the middle. CDR3 sequence: CASSQGAVNEKLFF. Written as DNA, the CDR3 is TGCGCCAGCAGCCAGGGGGCGGTTAATGAAAAACTGTTTTTT.

The CDR3 sequence: CSVEGGAPGLAYNEQFF. CDR3 sequence (DNA): TGCAGCGTTGAAGGCGGGGCCCCGGGACTAGCGTACAATGAGCAGTTCTTC. The V gene is TRBV29-1, the J gene TRBJ2-1; the match to TRBD2 covers 10 bases. The CDR3 covers 17 residues. Trimming took 1 base from V and 4 from J; bases not matched to a gene: 10. The germline CDR1 and CDR2 sequences are SQVTM and ANQGSEA.

This chain connects TRBV11-3 to TRBJ2-7; D is uncertain. The CDR3 totals 12 residues. Per germline, CDR1 SGHNT and CDR2 YENEEA. V gave up 3 bases and J gave up 5 bases, with 8 bases separating them. The DNA of the CDR3 is TGTGCCAGCAGCTTTAGATGGGACGAGCAGTACTTC. Residues: CASSFRWDEQYF.

The rearrangement joins TRBV6-1 to TRBJ1-6, with TRBD1 matching over 12 bases. The V and J ends lost 4 bases and 7 bases, in that order; junction bases with no gene match: 5. The CDR3 length is 16 residues. From germline, CDR1 is MNHNS and CDR2 SASEGT. Written as DNA, the CDR3 is TGTGCCAGCAGTGCCCGGGACAGGGGGCGGAATTCACCCCTCCACTTT. This translates into CASSARDRGRNSPLHF.

This clone was seen a single time. The genes are TRBV11-2 and TRBJ1-1; D is ambiguous. The CDR3 covers 15 residues. Per germline, CDR1 SGHAT and CDR2 FQNNGV. V gave up 0 bases and J gave up 1 base, with 9 bases separating them. The CDR3 bases are TGTGCCAGCAGCTTAGAAGTTTCAGGGAACACTGAAGCTTTCTTT. This translates into CASSLEVSGNTEAFF.

This chain uses TRBV28 with TRBJ1-4, with a tentative D call TRBD1 (5 bases). V dropped 5 bases and J dropped 0 bases, with 10 bases sitting between them. This CDR3 is 15 amino acids long. CDR1 is MDHEN, CDR2 SYDVKM, per germline. The CDR3 bases are TGTGCCAGCAGTCCAGGGATTTCAACTAATGAAAAACTGTTTTTT. It encodes CASSPGISTNEKLFF.

V usage is TRBV24-1 and J usage is TRBJ2-1, with no clear D. The CDR3 is 12 residues long. V was clipped by 3 bases and J by 2 bases, with 1 base between them. CDR1 and CDR2 from the germline V gene are KGHDR and SFDVKD. The CDR3 coding sequence is TGTGCCACCAGTGATACCTACAATGAGCAGTTCTTC. Its protein product is CATSDTYNEQFF.

The chain joins TRBV25-1 to TRBJ1-5; TRBD1 matches at 8 bases. The V segment lost 6 bases and the J segment 3 bases; nucleotides outside the gene matches: 1. Germline V lookup: CDR1 MGHDK, CDR2 SYGVNS. CDR3 size: 13 residues. Written as DNA, the CDR3 is TGTGCCAGCAGGGGACAGGCCAATCAGCCCCAGCATTTT. Residues: CASRGQANQPQHF.

This chain links TRBV11-2 with TRBJ1-2; 9 bases are shared with TRBD1. J gave up 7 bases and V 4 bases, and 7 bases lay outside the gene matches. This CDR3 has 14 amino acids. CDR1 is SGHAT, CDR2 FQNNGV, per germline. The CDR3 DNA is TGTGCCAGCAGCTCCCCGGACAGGGGACGTGGCTACACCTTC. Translating gives CASSSPDRGRGYTF.